Sequencing of this T cell receptor beta chain was carried out in a study of blood T cell repertoires in COVID-19. Study information: Donors in the United States, Italy and Spain gave samples during acute or convalescent COVID-19. In each case, the material was cDNA or gDNA derived from T cells, B-cell-depleted T cells, or PBMCs.

The CDR3 loop spans 15 amino acids. V was cut by 0 bases and J by 8 bases, with 15 bases left in between. The germline gives CDR1 SGDLS, CDR2 YYNGEE. In the original processing: Reference gene primer amplification yielded estimated nucleated cell counts. Sequencing was performed with immunoSEQ multiplex PCR; in TCRdb, only in-frame clones are kept and a portion is missing. That table supplies the V and J calls and clone size; D and trimming were determined from the DNA. The sample has about 130,000 clones; around nine tenths are singletons. This clonotype originated in a man aged 50 to 59 with active COVID-19. The sequenced sample consisted of peripheral blood. The J gene is TRBJ2-1, the V gene TRBV9; a weak D match, TRBD1 (5 bases). CDR3 residues: CASSVGGLLGDEQFF. The CDR3 nucleotides read TGTGCCAGCAGCGTAGGGGGCCTACTCGGCGATGAGCAGTTCTTC.